This is a list of T cell receptor beta chains from one sample in a study of shared clonotypes between healthy human individuals. This table comes from immunoSEQ multiplex PCR, and its TCRdb copy is limited to in-frame clones, with some not included. This repertoire shows 2 million to 2.5 million clones, approximately 93% found once; its top ten account for approximately 0.35%. The source material was naive CD4+ T cells from PBMCs. These receptor sequences come from a man in his late teens or twenties in good health. Some clones in this sample may be carry-over from other donors' samples. Each CDR3 is given with its conserved first and last residue. A D gene is named only where the DNA matches it firmly. Only part of the rows carry a size: once, few, many, or a class if the clone is expanded.

J gene,clone size,V gene,D gene,CDR3 DNA,CDR3 protein
TRBJ2-1,NA,TRBV4-2,NA,TGTGCCAGCAGCCAAGATGGGCTAGCGCAGAGCTCCTACAATGAGCAGTTCTTC,CASSQDGLAQSSYNEQFF
TRBJ2-7,NA,TRBV5-4,TRBD2,TGTGCCAGCAGCTTGGCAAAAACCGGGACTATCCACGAGCAGTACTTC,CASSLAKTGTIHEQYF
TRBJ2-7,NA,TRBV7-3,TRBD2,TGTGCCAGCAGCCCTAATGGCCCCTCAGCGGGAGGGTACGAGCAGTACTTC,CASSPNGPSAGGYEQYF
TRBJ2-7,NA,TRBV5-1,TRBD2,TGCGCCAGCAGCTTACTAGCGGAGGCCTACGAGCAGTACTTC,CASSLLAEAYEQYF
TRBJ2-6,NA,TRBV6-5,NA,TGTGCCAGCAGCGACGACAGCACTGGGGCCAACGTCCTGACTTTC,CASSDDSTGANVLTF
TRBJ2-1,NA,TRBV7-3,TRBD2,TGTGCCAGCAGCGCCACTAGCGGGAGTGTAAATGAGCAGTTCTTC,CASSATSGSVNEQFF
TRBJ1-3,NA,TRBV7-2,NA,TGTGCCAGCAGCTTAGGATATAACTCTGGAAACACCATATATTTT,CASSLGYNSGNTIYF
TRBJ1-3,NA,TRBV19,NA,TGTGCCAGTAGTATAGGGGTGGTCTGGGTTGGAAACACCATATATTTT,CASSIGVVWVGNTIYF
TRBJ1-2,NA,TRBV4-3,NA,TGCGCCAGCAGCCAAGTTCGACGGGTAAACTATGGCTACACCTTC,CASSQVRRVNYGYTF
TRBJ2-6,NA,TRBV19,NA,TGTGCCAGTAGTATTAACTCTGGGGCCAACGTCCTGACTTTC,CASSINSGANVLTF
TRBJ2-5,NA,TRBV6-1,NA,TGTGCCAGCAGTGAAGTCGGGGTGAGAACCCAGTACTTC,CASSEVGVRTQYF
TRBJ1-1,NA,TRBV2,NA,TGTGCCAGCAGTCCACAGGGCGGGAACACTGAAGCTTTCTTT,CASSPQGGNTEAFF
TRBJ1-1,NA,TRBV6-6,NA,TGTGCCAGCAGCCAAGCACACACTGAAGCTTTCTTT,CASSQAHTEAFF
TRBJ2-7,NA,TRBV6-1,TRBD1,TGTGCCAGCAGGGGGACAGGGGGCCCCTACGAGCAGTACTTC,CASRGTGGPYEQYF
TRBJ1-1,NA,TRBV6-1,NA,TGTGCCAGCAGTGAACGCCCAGACACTGAAGCTTTCTTT,CASSERPDTEAFF
TRBJ2-3,NA,TRBV7-2,NA,TGTGCCAGCAGCTTAGCGGGGGCTTGGACAGATACGCAGTATTTT,CASSLAGAWTDTQYF
TRBJ1-5,NA,TRBV28,NA,TGTGCCAGCAGTTTACAAGAGTATAGCAATCAGCCCCAGCATTTT,CASSLQEYSNQPQHF
TRBJ1-1,NA,TRBV6-1,NA,TGTGCCAGCGACAGAGTGAACACTGAAGCTTTCTTT,CASDRVNTEAFF
TRBJ2-1,NA,TRBV19,NA,TGTGCCAGTAGCAGCGACAGGAATACCTACAATGAGCAGTTCTTC,CASSSDRNTYNEQFF
TRBJ2-1,NA,TRBV6-4,NA,TGTGCCAGCAGTCGCAGGGTAGGAAATGAGCAGTTCTTC,CASSRRVGNEQFF
TRBJ2-2,NA,TRBV6-5,NA,TGTGCCAGCAGTTTGGACAGATTGCGGATCGGGGAGCTGTTTTTT,CASSLDRLRIGELFF
TRBJ1-2,NA,TRBV12-5,NA,TGTGCTAGTGCCGGGGTCGCGGGTGGCAACTATGGCTACACCTTC,CASAGVAGGNYGYTF
TRBJ2-5,NA,TRBV6-1,NA,TGTGCCACCCTCCACAACGGCGTGGAGACCCAGTACTTC,CATLHNGVETQYF
TRBJ1-1,NA,TRBV5-6,NA,TGTGCCAGCAGCTTGGTAAGGGCAGAGGTAAACACTGAAGCTTTCTTT,CASSLVRAEVNTEAFF
TRBJ1-5,NA,TRBV5-5,NA,TGTGCCAGCAGCTCGTATGGGTTTAATCAGCCCCAGCATTTT,CASSSYGFNQPQHF
TRBJ2-7,NA,TRBV4-2,NA,TGTGCCAGCAGCCAGGCGGACGGGAGCTCCTACGAGCAGTACTTC,CASSQADGSSYEQYF
TRBJ2-1,once,TRBV9,TRBD1,TGTGCCAGCAGCGAGACAGGGGTCCATGAGCAGTTCTTC,CASSETGVHEQFF
TRBJ2-1,NA,TRBV7-7,NA,TGTGCCAGCAGCTCCGGAAGGCCCGCCTACAATGAGCAGTTCTTC,CASSSGRPAYNEQFF
TRBJ1-2,NA,TRBV7-9,TRBD1,TGTGCCAGCAGCCATCTCCAGGGGGCAGACTATGGCTACACCTTC,CASSHLQGADYGYTF
TRBJ2-7,NA,TRBV27,NA,TGTGCCAGCAGTGGCGGGACGGGTTCGTACTTC,CASSGGTGSYF
TRBJ2-7,NA,TRBV7-3,NA,TGTGCCAGCAGCTTAAAGGGGGGGCGAAGCGAGCAGTACTTC,CASSLKGGRSEQYF
TRBJ2-7,NA,TRBV4-1,TRBD2,TGCGCCAGCAGCCAAGATTCGGCTAGCGGGAGTTTCTACGAGCAGTACTTC,CASSQDSASGSFYEQYF
TRBJ2-7,NA,TRBV5-4,TRBD1,TGTGCCAGCACACCGGGACAGGGGAGAAGCTACGAGCAGTACTTC,CASTPGQGRSYEQYF
TRBJ2-3,NA,TRBV5-1,NA,TGCGCCAGCAGGGTCCCCGGGATAGGAGATACGCAGTATTTT,CASRVPGIGDTQYF
TRBJ2-3,NA,TRBV7-2,NA,TGTGCCAGCAGCTTAGCCGTAAGCACAGATACGCAGTATTTT,CASSLAVSTDTQYF
TRBJ1-1,NA,TRBV7-3,NA,TGTGCCAGCAAAAAGGGATACCTGAACACTGAAGCTTTCTTT,CASKKGYLNTEAFF
TRBJ1-2,few,TRBV2,NA,TGTGCCAGCAGTGAGGATTGGTCAGCGGATGGCTACACCTTC,CASSEDWSADGYTF
TRBJ2-6,NA,TRBV6-1,TRBD1,TGTGCCATACAGAATACAGGGGCCGGGGCCAACGTCCTGACTTTC,CAIQNTGAGANVLTF
TRBJ2-1,NA,TRBV7-2,TRBD2,TGTGCCAGCAGCCCGGGACTAGCGGGAGGCCGCCTCGATGAGCAGTTCTTC,CASSPGLAGGRLDEQFF
TRBJ1-1,NA,TRBV20-1,NA,TGCAGTGCTAGAAAACAGGAGGTCTTT,CSARKQEVF
TRBJ2-7,NA,TRBV28,NA,TGTGCCAGCAGCCAACTTGGGACACGCGAGCAGTACTTC,CASSQLGTREQYF
TRBJ2-7,NA,TRBV5-5,TRBD1,TGTGCCAGCAGCACCCGGACAGGGGGCGGTTACGAGCAGTACTTC,CASSTRTGGGYEQYF
TRBJ2-3,NA,TRBV5-1,NA,TGCGCCAGCAGCTATACAGGGCCTAGCACAGATACGCAGTATTTT,CASSYTGPSTDTQYF
TRBJ1-5,once,TRBV2,TRBD1,TGTGCCAGCAGTCCGGGACAGGGTGGGAGTCAGCCCCAGCATTTT,CASSPGQGGSQPQHF
TRBJ2-5,NA,TRBV7-8,NA,TGTGCCAGCAGCTTGCTAGTAGGGACCCAGTACTTC,CASSLLVGTQYF
TRBJ1-3,NA,TRBV18,NA,TGTGCCAGCTCACCATCGCCAGCCGCTAACTCTGGAAACACCATATATTTT,CASSPSPAANSGNTIYF
TRBJ1-1,few,TRBV6-5,NA,TGTGCCAGCAGCCCCGTGGACAAAGGGGCTTTCTTT,CASSPVDKGAFF